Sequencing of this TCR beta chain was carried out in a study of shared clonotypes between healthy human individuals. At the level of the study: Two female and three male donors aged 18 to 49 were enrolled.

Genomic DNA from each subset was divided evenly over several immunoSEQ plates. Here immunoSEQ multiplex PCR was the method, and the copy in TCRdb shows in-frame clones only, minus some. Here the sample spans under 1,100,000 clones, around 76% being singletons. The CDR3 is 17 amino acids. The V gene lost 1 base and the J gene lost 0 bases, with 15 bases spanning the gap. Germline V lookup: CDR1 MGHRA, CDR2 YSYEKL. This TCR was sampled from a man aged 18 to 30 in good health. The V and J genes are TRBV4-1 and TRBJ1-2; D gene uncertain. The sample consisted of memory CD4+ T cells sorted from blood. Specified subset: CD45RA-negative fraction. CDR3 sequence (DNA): TGCGCCAGCAGCCAAGGTGCAGTATGGGAGCCTAACTATGGCTACACCTTC. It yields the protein CASSQGAVWEPNYGYTF.